A selection of T cell receptor beta chains follows, all from one sample in a study of blood T cell repertoires in COVID-19. Libraries were prepared by immunoSEQ multiplex PCR; TCRdb keeps only in-frame clonotypes and omits some of them. The sample holds 59,000 or so clones, approximately 82% seen once. The sequenced sample was peripheral blood. These receptor sequences come from a human donor in a cohort sampled during active COVID-19. The CDR3 runs from the conserved cysteine through the conserved F or W. Each record gives: clone size, J gene, CDR3 length, D gene, V gene, CDR3 protein, CDR3 DNA. The D gene is left open where the match is weak. Clone size is shown for a subset of rows, as once, few, many or a class of expanded clone.

size: -
J: TRBJ1-1
length: 17
D: TRBD1
V: TRBV11-2
CDR3: CASSSIFRTGPNTEAFF
DNA: TGTGCCAGCAGCTCGATCTTCCGGACAGGGCCGAACACTGAAGCTTTCTTT

size: -
J: TRBJ1-2
length: 15
D: TRBD1
V: TRBV6-5
CDR3: CASTPRDRGGYGYTF
DNA: TGTGCCAGCACCCCAAGGGACAGGGGAGGGTATGGCTACACCTTC

size: -
J: TRBJ2-7
length: 13
D: -
V: TRBV10-2
CDR3: CASRMTVTYEQYF
DNA: TGCGCCAGCAGGATGACAGTGACCTACGAGCAGTACTTC

size: -
J: TRBJ1-2
length: 13
D: -
V: TRBV5-6
CDR3: CASSARTDYGYTF
DNA: TGTGCCAGCAGCGCAAGGACAGATTATGGCTACACCTTC

size: -
J: TRBJ1-4
length: 12
D: -
V: TRBV30
CDR3: CAYGTGGEKLFF
DNA: TGTGCCTATGGGACCGGAGGGGAAAAACTGTTTTTT

size: few
J: TRBJ2-2
length: 13
D: -
V: TRBV14
CDR3: CASSQTGFGELFF
DNA: TGTGCCAGCAGCCAAACAGGGTTTGGGGAGCTGTTTTTT

size: -
J: TRBJ2-2
length: 16
D: TRBD1
V: TRBV5-1
CDR3: CASSLRDRGGAGELFF
DNA: TGCGCCAGCAGCCTCCGGGACAGGGGGGGAGCCGGGGAGCTGTTTTTT

size: -
J: TRBJ2-1
length: 13
D: -
V: TRBV12-3/TRBV12-4
CDR3: CASSRNRWDEQFF
DNA: TGTGCCAGCAGTAGAAACAGGTGGGATGAGCAGTTCTTC

size: -
J: TRBJ2-3
length: 15
D: -
V: TRBV18
CDR3: CASSPLGASTDTQYF
DNA: TGTGCCAGCTCACCTTTGGGAGCTAGCACAGATACGCAGTATTTT

size: -
J: TRBJ2-1
length: 15
D: TRBD2
V: TRBV6-5
CDR3: CASSYAAGGVNEQFF
DNA: TGTGCCAGCAGTTACGCAGCGGGGGGGGTCAATGAGCAGTTCTTC

size: medium-sized
J: TRBJ2-5
length: 16
D: TRBD2
V: TRBV4-3
CDR3: CASSQAGGGLGETQYF
DNA: TGCGCCAGCAGCCAAGCCGGGGGGGGGCTTGGAGAGACCCAGTACTTC

size: -
J: TRBJ1-2
length: 15
D: TRBD1
V: TRBV5-1
CDR3: CASSLGQGVSYGYTF
DNA: TGCGCCAGCAGCTTGGGCCAGGGGGTCTCCTATGGCTACACCTTC

size: -
J: TRBJ1-1
length: 12
D: -
V: TRBV10-3
CDR3: CAISESRGEAFF
DNA: TGTGCCATCAGTGAGTCGCGGGGTGAAGCTTTCTTT

size: few
J: TRBJ1-1
length: 15
D: -
V: TRBV7-2
CDR3: CASSLVFGGATEAFF
DNA: TGTGCCAGCAGCTTAGTCTTTGGGGGGGCCACTGAAGCTTTCTTT

size: -
J: TRBJ1-3
length: 16
D: -
V: TRBV9
CDR3: CASSAMVAAAGNTIYF
DNA: TGTGCCAGCAGCGCCATGGTCGCGGCTGCTGGAAACACCATATATTTT

size: -
J: TRBJ2-7
length: 14
D: TRBD1
V: TRBV24-1
CDR3: CATSDRDSSYEQYF
DNA: TGTGCCACCAGTGATCGGGACAGCTCCTACGAGCAGTACTTC

size: -
J: TRBJ1-1
length: 13
D: -
V: TRBV5-4
CDR3: CASSSYYDIEAFF
DNA: TGTGCCAGCAGTTCATACTACGATATTGAAGCTTTCTTT

size: once
J: TRBJ1-1
length: 14
D: TRBD1
V: TRBV7-6
CDR3: CASSMDRGWTEAFF
DNA: TGTGCCAGCAGCATGGACAGGGGTTGGACTGAAGCTTTCTTT

size: once
J: TRBJ2-2
length: 14
D: TRBD1
V: TRBV7-9
CDR3: CASSFGTGDPTLFF
DNA: TGTGCCAGCAGCTTCGGGACAGGGGACCCAACCTTGTTTTTT

size: once
J: TRBJ1-2
length: 16
D: TRBD1
V: TRBV6-6
CDR3: CASSETGRDRTYGYTF
DNA: TGTGCCAGCTCCGAAACCGGGCGGGACAGAACCTATGGCTACACCTTC

size: -
J: TRBJ1-2
length: 13
D: -
V: TRBV5-5
CDR3: CASSPGTYYGYTF
DNA: TGTGCCAGCAGCCCTGGGACATACTATGGCTACACCTTC

size: -
J: TRBJ2-5
length: 18
D: TRBD2
V: TRBV28
CDR3: CASSLLGGSGGHQETQYF
DNA: TGTGCCAGCAGTTTATTAGGAGGTAGCGGGGGCCACCAAGAGACCCAGTACTTC

size: -
J: TRBJ2-7
length: 13
D: -
V: TRBV12-3/TRBV12-4
CDR3: CASSLSAGNEQYF
DNA: TGTGCCAGCAGTTTGTCGGCGGGGAACGAGCAGTACTTC

size: few
J: TRBJ2-7
length: 14
D: -
V: TRBV19
CDR3: CASSGSWPSYEQYF
DNA: TGTGCCAGTAGTGGTTCGTGGCCATCCTACGAGCAGTACTTC

size: -
J: TRBJ2-1
length: 14
D: TRBD2
V: TRBV20-1
CDR3: CSASRTGGRNEQFF
DNA: TGCAGTGCTAGTCGGACGGGGGGGCGGAATGAGCAGTTCTTC

size: -
J: TRBJ2-1
length: 15
D: -
V: TRBV11-1
CDR3: CASSLVLSTGNEQFF
DNA: TGTGCCAGCAGTTTAGTCCTCTCCACCGGCAATGAGCAGTTCTTC

size: once
J: TRBJ1-2
length: 11
D: -
V: TRBV6-6
CDR3: CATRGEGGYTF
DNA: TGTGCCACCCGAGGGGAGGGGGGCTACACCTTC

size: -
J: TRBJ2-6
length: 16
D: -
V: TRBV11-2
CDR3: CASSLAQGSGANVLTF
DNA: TGTGCCAGCAGCTTAGCCCAGGGCTCTGGGGCCAACGTCCTGACTTTC

size: -
J: TRBJ1-2
length: 16
D: -
V: TRBV27
CDR3: CASSDSTGGAFYGYTF
DNA: TGTGCCAGCAGCGACTCCACGGGGGGAGCTTTCTATGGCTACACCTTC

size: -
J: TRBJ2-1
length: 16
D: -
V: TRBV7-8
CDR3: CASSSPPWSSYNEQFF
DNA: TGTGCCAGCAGCTCCCCTCCGTGGAGCTCCTACAATGAGCAGTTCTTC

size: -
J: TRBJ1-2
length: 13
D: -
V: TRBV30
CDR3: CAWSTSFRNGYTF
DNA: TGTGCCTGGAGTACTAGTTTTAGAAATGGCTACACCTTC

size: -
J: TRBJ1-2
length: 13
D: -
V: TRBV6-5
CDR3: CASTGGGGWGYTF
DNA: TGTGCCAGCACGGGTGGGGGGGGTTGGGGCTACACCTTC

size: -
J: TRBJ2-1
length: 13
D: -
V: TRBV14
CDR3: CASSPAGRSAGIF
DNA: TGTGCCAGCAGCCCCGCCGGCCGGAGCGCCGGGATCTTC

size: -
J: TRBJ1-4
length: 15
D: -
V: TRBV9
CDR3: CASSVAWGVGEKLFF
DNA: TGTGCCAGCAGCGTAGCTTGGGGGGTGGGTGAAAAACTGTTTTTT

size: -
J: TRBJ2-3
length: 15
D: TRBD2
V: TRBV5-1
CDR3: CASSSTSGGGDTQYF
DNA: TGCGCCAGCAGCTCGACTAGCGGGGGCGGCGATACGCAGTATTTT

size: -
J: TRBJ2-1
length: 13
D: -
V: TRBV2
CDR3: CASSVSEGNEQFF
DNA: TGTGCCAGCAGTGTATCGGAGGGCAATGAGCAGTTCTTC

size: -
J: TRBJ1-1
length: 13
D: -
V: TRBV25-1
CDR3: CASSRRLNTEAFF
DNA: TGTGCCAGCAGTAGGAGGTTGAACACTGAAGCTTTCTTT

size: -
J: TRBJ1-6
length: 16
D: TRBD1
V: TRBV11-2
CDR3: CASSLGGTVRNSPLHF
DNA: TGTGCCAGCAGCTTAGGAGGGACAGTGAGGAATTCACCCCTCCACTTT

size: -
J: TRBJ1-1
length: 14
D: -
V: TRBV30
CDR3: CALTGPSRNTEAFF
DNA: TGTGCCTTGACAGGCCCCTCTCGGAACACTGAAGCTTTCTTT

size: -
J: TRBJ2-1
length: 15
D: TRBD1
V: TRBV5-5
CDR3: CASSLDRTGFSEQFF
DNA: TGTGCCAGCAGCTTGGATCGGACAGGGTTTAGTGAGCAGTTCTTC